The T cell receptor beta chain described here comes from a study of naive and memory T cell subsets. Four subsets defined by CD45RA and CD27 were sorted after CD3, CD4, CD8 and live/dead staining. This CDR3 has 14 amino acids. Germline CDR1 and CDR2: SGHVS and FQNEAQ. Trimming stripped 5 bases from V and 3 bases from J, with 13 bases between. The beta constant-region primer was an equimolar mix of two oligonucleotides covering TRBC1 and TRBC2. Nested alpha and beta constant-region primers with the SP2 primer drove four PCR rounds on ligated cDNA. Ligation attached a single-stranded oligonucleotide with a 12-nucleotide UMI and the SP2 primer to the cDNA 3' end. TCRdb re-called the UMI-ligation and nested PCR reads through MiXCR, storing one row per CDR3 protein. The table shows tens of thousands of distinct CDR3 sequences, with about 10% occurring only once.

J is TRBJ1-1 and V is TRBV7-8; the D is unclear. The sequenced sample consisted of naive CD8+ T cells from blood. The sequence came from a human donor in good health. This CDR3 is CASSLMDVDTEAFF. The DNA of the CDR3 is TGTGCCAGCAGCCTGATGGACGTTGACACTGAAGCTTTCTTT.